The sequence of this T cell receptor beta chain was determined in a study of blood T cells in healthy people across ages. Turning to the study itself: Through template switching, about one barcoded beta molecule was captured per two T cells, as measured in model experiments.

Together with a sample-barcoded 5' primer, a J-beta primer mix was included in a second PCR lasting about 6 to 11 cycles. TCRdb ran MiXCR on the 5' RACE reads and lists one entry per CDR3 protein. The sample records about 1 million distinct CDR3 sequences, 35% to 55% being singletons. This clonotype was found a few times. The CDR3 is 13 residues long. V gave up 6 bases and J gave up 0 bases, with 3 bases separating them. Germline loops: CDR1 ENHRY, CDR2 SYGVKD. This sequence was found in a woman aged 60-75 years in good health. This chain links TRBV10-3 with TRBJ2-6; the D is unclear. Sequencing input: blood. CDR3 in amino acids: CAIRFSGANVLTF. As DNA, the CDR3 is TGTGCCATCAGATTCTCTGGGGCCAACGTCCTGACTTTC.